The 21 T cell receptor beta chains below were found in one sample sequenced in a study of shared clonotypes between healthy human individuals. Some clones are missing from TCRdb's copy, which holds only in-frame ones; the method was immunoSEQ multiplex PCR. The sample shows roughly 2.1 million clones, just over 90% of them seen only once. Naivety among CD8 cells was defined by CD45RO negativity and positive CCR7 selection, thereby excluding terminally differentiated effector memory CD45RA+ cells. Material: naive CD8+ T cells from PBMCs. Receptors were obtained from a man in his late teens or twenties in good health. Some clones in this sample may be carry-over from other donors' samples.

V and J are TRBV7-9 and TRBJ2-5; possible D gene TRBD2, 6 bases. The CDR3 has 15 amino acids. V lost 5 bases to trimming and J lost 4 bases, with 17 bases between them. The V gene's germline CDR1 is SEHNR and CDR2 FQNEAQ (reference sequence). The CDR3 is CASSPSTRRGETQYF. In DNA form, the CDR3 reads TGTGCCAGCAGCCCCTCTACCCGGAGGGGAGAGACCCAGTACTTC.

This clone showed up just once. The CDR3 bases are TGTGCCAGCAGCCTTGACAGGGGCCTTACCCTTAACTATGGCTACACCTTC. This codes for CASSLDRGLTLNYGYTF. The rearrangement links TRBV7-2 to TRBJ1-2; 8 positions agree with TRBD1. The V gene's germline CDR1 is SGHTA and CDR2 FQGNSA. After removal of 5 bases from V and 1 base from J, the junction contained 12 bases not matched to a gene. This CDR3 region has 17 residues.

V gene TRBV7-2 combines with J gene TRBJ2-7; D is unclear. The CDR3 consists of 16 residues. V dropped 2 bases and J dropped 4 bases, with 18 bases sitting between them. Germline V lookup: CDR1 SGHTA, CDR2 FQGNSA. Written as DNA, the CDR3 is TGTGCCAGCAGCTTATCGGGCAGGCCCCCTAATTACGAGCAGTACTTC. Protein sequence: CASSLSGRPPNYEQYF.

This clone was observed a single time. This chain joins TRBV27 and TRBJ2-7; 8 bases align to TRBD2. The germline CDR1 and CDR2 sequences are MNHEY and SMNVEV (reference sequence). V was pared by 5 bases and J by 7 bases, with 7 bases of the junction left unmatched. The CDR3 has 13 residues. CDR3: CASSPRLAREQYF. The CDR3 DNA reads as TGTGCCAGCAGTCCTAGACTAGCGCGGGAGCAGTACTTC.

For this clone: The same CDR3 is also encoded by other DNA sequences in this sample. J is TRBJ2-5 and V is TRBV6-5; tentatively, D is TRBD1 or TRBD2 (6 bases each). This CDR3 comprises 15 residues. Trimming pared 1 base from V and 1 base from J, leaving 10 bases between. Germline V gene lookup returns CDR1 MNHEY and CDR2 SVGAGI. The CDR3 DNA reads TGTGCCAGCAGTTACTTATCGGGGGCCCAAGAGACCCAGTACTTC. Translated, it gives CASSYLSGAQETQYF.

The chain links TRBV11-2 to TRBJ2-1; 11 bases are shared with TRBD1. Germline trimming cut 1 base from V and 9 bases from J; bases unmatched to any gene: 11. Germline loops: CDR1 SGHAT, CDR2 FQNNGV. There are 17 residues in the CDR3. The CDR3 DNA reads as TGTGCCAGCAGCTTAGGGACAGGGGGCGAAGAATCCTTTGAGCAGTTCTTC. This translates into CASSLGTGGEESFEQFF.

The rearrangement joins TRBV18 to TRBJ2-7; 7 bases fit TRBD1. The CDR3 length is 16 residues. V trimming: 2 bases; J trimming: 5 bases; junction bases outside the gene matches: 12. Germline-derived CDR1 and CDR2 are KGHSH and LQKENI. The CDR3 DNA follows: TGTGCCAGCTCACCAGCCGACAGGGTTTACGCACACGAGCAGTACTTC. This encodes CASSPADRVYAHEQYF.

Note on this clone: The sample carries other DNA sequences with the same CDR3. CDR3 loop: CASSDGGSSYEQYF. DNA for the CDR3: TGTGCCAGCAGTGACGGAGGGAGCTCCTACGAGCAGTACTTC. This sequence joins TRBV6-1 and TRBJ2-7, with D possibly TRBD2 on 6 matching bases. Trimming shortened V by 3 bases and J by 0 bases, and 9 bases separated the two germline ends. Per germline, CDR1 MNHNS and CDR2 SASEGT. The CDR3 loop spans 14 amino acids.

This clone was found once. The V and J genes are TRBV28 and TRBJ1-5; TRBD1 is a possible D gene (6 bases). The CDR3 spans 15 residues. V gave up 3 bases and J gave up 2 bases, with 11 bases separating them. Germline CDR1 is MDHEN and CDR2 is SYDVKM. The CDR3 protein is CASSLVRQGNQPQHF. The DNA for the CDR3 is TGTGCCAGCAGTTTGGTAAGACAGGGCAATCAGCCCCAGCATTTT.

On this clone itself: The same CDR3 arises from other DNA sequences in this sample as well. V gene TRBV27 combines with J gene TRBJ2-7, with D unresolved. Germline CDR1 reads MNHEY; CDR2 reads SMNVEV (reference sequence). This CDR3 has 14 residues. V was shortened by 5 bases and J by 3 bases, with 14 bases between the two germline ends. CDR3 nucleotides: TGTGCCAGCAGTCTCGGACGCGGTGGCTACGAGCAGTACTTC. Translated: CASSLGRGGYEQYF.

This chain joins TRBV11-2 and TRBJ2-7; D perhaps matches TRBD2 (7 bases). V lost 5 bases, J lost 1 base, and 18 bases lay in between. CDR1 SGHAT and CDR2 FQNNGV come from the germline V gene. The CDR3 loop spans 16 amino acids. This CDR3 is CASSPRGGARSYEQYF. The CDR3 DNA sequence: TGTGCCAGCAGCCCGAGGGGGGGGGCTAGGTCCTACGAGCAGTACTTC.

This chain links TRBV29-1 with TRBJ2-1, with 8 bases matching TRBD2. The CDR3 has 15 residues. From germline, CDR1 is SQVTM and CDR2 ANQGSEA. V lost 6 bases, J lost 6 bases, and 13 bases stayed unmatched. The CDR3 DNA reads TGCAGCGTGTTCGGGACTCCCGGGGGGGCCAATGAGCAGTTCTTC. It yields the protein CSVFGTPGGANEQFF.

This chain links TRBV5-1 with TRBJ2-1; D gene ambiguous. Per the germline V gene, CDR1 is SGHRS and CDR2 is YFSETQ. Trimming pared 4 bases from V and 5 bases from J, leaving 10 bases between. The CDR3 is 13 residues long. CDR3 bases: TGCGCCAGCAGCCCTGGCCACAACAATGAGCAGTTCTTC. Its protein is CASSPGHNNEQFF.

This clone appeared once. The chain recombines TRBV10-2 with TRBJ2-5; D gene uncertain. V was shortened by 1 base and J by 5 bases, with 17 bases between the two germline ends. Germline-derived CDR1 and CDR2 are WSHSY and SAAADI. The CDR3 has 16 amino acids. CDR3 nucleotides: TGCGCCAGCAGTGAGTTGGCAGTCCCCCGCGCGGAGACCCAGTACTTC. It specifies CASSELAVPRAETQYF.

This sequence joins TRBV14 and TRBJ1-4; D not resolved. Deletions cut 1 base from V and 2 bases from J, with 8 bases between. In germline, CDR1 is SGHDN, CDR2 FVKESK. The CDR3 consists of 15 residues. The CDR3 spells CASSQGVSTNEKLFF. For the CDR3, the DNA is TGTGCCAGCAGCCAAGGGGTTTCGACTAATGAAAAACTGTTTTTT.

The rearrangement links TRBV27 to TRBJ2-2; D may be TRBD1 (6 bases). CDR1 is MNHEY and CDR2 is SMNVEV in the germline V gene (reference sequence). This CDR3 region has 15 residues. The V and J ends lost 5 bases and 7 bases respectively, with 17 bases between them. The CDR3 spells CASSELNRVGGELFF. As DNA, the CDR3 is TGTGCCAGCAGTGAGCTCAACAGGGTCGGCGGGGAGCTGTTTTTT.

The gene calls are TRBV15 and TRBJ2-7; TRBD1 matches 10 bases. CDR3 length: 15 amino acids. Trimming at V came to 0 bases and at J to 5 bases, leaving 4 bases not matched to a gene. Germline CDR1 and CDR2: LNHNV and YYDKDF (reference sequence). The CDR3 DNA reads as TGTGCCACCAGCAGAGACGACAGGGGGCTGGACGAGCAGTACTTC. Translating gives CATSRDDRGLDEQYF.

The CDR3 sequence is CASSIDISGNTIYF. Here the CDR3 DNA reads TGTGCCAGTAGTATAGATATATCTGGAAACACCATATATTTT. The chain employs TRBV19 and TRBJ1-3; D not resolved. The CDR3 has 14 residues. Germline assignment: CDR1 LNHDA and CDR2 SQIVND (reference sequence). Trimming pared 0 bases from V and 1 base from J, leaving 4 bases between.

The chain recombines TRBV6-6 with TRBJ1-5; maybe TRBD1 (6 bases). The germline V and J ends were trimmed by 6 bases and 0 bases, with 12 bases remaining between them. CDR1 is MNHNY and CDR2 is SVGAGI in the germline V gene (reference sequence). The CDR3 loop spans 15 amino acids. The CDR3 protein is CASSKTTGSNQPQHF. CDR3 coding DNA: TGTGCCAGCAGCAAGACGACAGGTAGCAATCAGCCCCAGCATTTT.

V and J are TRBV7-3 and TRBJ2-7, with 7 bases lining up with TRBD2. The V and J ends lost 5 bases and 3 bases, in that order; junction bases with no gene match: 10. CDR3 length: 15 amino acids. CDR1 is SGHTA, CDR2 FQGTGA, per germline. In DNA form, the CDR3 reads TGTGCCAGCAGCCCTTCGGGAGGCCTCCTCTACGAGCAGTACTTC. This translates into CASSPSGGLLYEQYF.

The chain has TRBV29-1 and TRBJ1-1; D not resolved. The V gene's germline CDR1 is SQVTM and CDR2 ANQGSEA. The CDR3 length is 12 residues. Trimming took off 7 bases at V and 1 base at J, with 10 bases between the two ends. The CDR3 region is CSAQEGNTEAFF. Here the CDR3 DNA reads TGCAGCGCCCAAGAGGGGAACACTGAAGCTTTCTTT.